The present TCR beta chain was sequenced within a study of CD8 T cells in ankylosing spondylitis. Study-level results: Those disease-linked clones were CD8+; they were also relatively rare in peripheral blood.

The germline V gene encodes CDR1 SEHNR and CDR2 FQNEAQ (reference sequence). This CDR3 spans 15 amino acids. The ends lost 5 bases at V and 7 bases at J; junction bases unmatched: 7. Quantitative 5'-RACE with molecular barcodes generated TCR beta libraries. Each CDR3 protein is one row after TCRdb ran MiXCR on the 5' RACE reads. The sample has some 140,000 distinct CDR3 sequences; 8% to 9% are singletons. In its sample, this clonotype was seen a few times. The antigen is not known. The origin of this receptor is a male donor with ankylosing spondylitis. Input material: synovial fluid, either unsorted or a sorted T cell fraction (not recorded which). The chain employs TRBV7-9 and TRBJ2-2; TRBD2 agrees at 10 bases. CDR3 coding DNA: TGTGCCAGCAGCATACGGACTAGCGGCGACGGGGAGCTGTTTTTT. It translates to CASSIRTSGDGELFF.